These 7 T cell receptor beta chains were all obtained from the same sample, sequenced in a study of T cell repertoires in ileal Crohn's disease. Data came from immunoSEQ multiplex PCR; TCRdb stores just in-frame clones and leaves some out. The sample holds thousands of clones, less than 85% seen once. Sequencing was done on a sample of ileal tissue. The origin of the receptors is an adult with Crohn's disease.

The chain is built from TRBV11-3 and TRBJ2-3; D is undetermined. Trimming took off 0 bases at V and 7 bases at J, with 11 bases between the two ends. The germline V gene encodes CDR1 SGHNT and CDR2 YENEEA. CDR3 length equals 14 residues. DNA of the CDR3: TGTGCCAGCAGCTTAGATTATGGGCAGAATACGCAGTATTTT. Its translation is CASSLDYGQNTQYF. Together with reference TRBV11-3 and TRBJ2-3, the CDR3 gives the full variable domain: EAGVVQSPRYKIIEKKQPVAFWCNPISGHNTLYWYLQNLGQGPELLIRYENEEAVDDSQLPKDRFSAERLKGVDSTLKIQPAELGDSAVYLCASSLDYGQNTQYFGPGTRLTVL.

The chain joins TRBV6-1 to TRBJ2-2; D is uncertain. Germline V gene sequence: CDR1 MNHNS, CDR2 SASEGT. The CDR3 loop spans 13 amino acids. The V and J ends lost 4 bases and 5 bases respectively, with 8 bases between them. The CDR3 DNA reads TGTGCCAGCAGTGCCTTCGGGACCGGGGAGCTGTTTTTT. Protein: CASSAFGTGELFF.

In this sample, this clone turned up a few times. The chain uses TRBV6-1 and TRBJ1-5; D is unclear. The CDR3 is 14 amino acids. Germline loops: CDR1 MNHNS, CDR2 SASEGT. Trimming removed 2 bases at V and 7 bases at J, with 12 bases between. CDR3 bases: TGTGCCAGCAGTGAACAAAGGTTCGGGCAGCCCCAGCATTTT. Its translation: CASSEQRFGQPQHF.

V gene TRBV7-6 combines with J gene TRBJ2-1, with TRBD2 as a possible D gene (7 bases). Germline V CDR1 and CDR2: SGHVS, FNYEAQ. The CDR3 sequence is 16 residues long. Trimming cost V 4 bases and J 5 bases, with 18 bases left between them. The CDR3: CASSSSGWGGNNEQFF. The CDR3 bases are TGTGCCAGCAGCTCCAGCGGGTGGGGGGGCAACAATGAGCAGTTCTTC.

The chain recombines TRBV5-6 with TRBJ2-7; D not certain. The V gene lost 0 bases and the J gene lost 5 bases, with 12 bases spanning the gap. There are 14 residues in the CDR3. Germline V gives CDR1 SGHDT, CDR2 YYEEEE. DNA of the CDR3: TGTGCCAGCAGCTTGGGGGCCCTTGTGGACGAGCAGTACTTC. Protein product: CASSLGALVDEQYF.

This chain joins TRBV7-8 and TRBJ1-5; tentatively, D is TRBD1 (5 bases). The CDR3 contains 17 residues. The germline CDR1 and CDR2 sequences are SGHVS and FQNEAQ. The V gene lost 4 bases and the J gene lost 6 bases, with 22 bases spanning the gap. The CDR3: CASSSQPRQGQGQPQHF. In DNA form, the CDR3 reads TGTGCCAGCAGCTCGCAGCCAAGGCAGGGTCAGGGTCAGCCCCAGCATTTT. Based on the CDR3 plus reference TRBV7-8 and TRBJ1-5, the full variable domain is GAGVSQSPRYKVAKRGQDVALRCDPISGHVSLFWYQQALGQGPEFLTYFQNEAQLDKSGLPSDRFFAERPEGSVSTLKIQRTQQEDSAVYLCASSSQPRQGQGQPQHFGDGTRLSIL.

This sequence joins TRBV27 and TRBJ2-6, with unresolved D. The V and J ends lost 6 bases and 3 bases respectively, with 3 bases between them. Germline-derived CDR1 and CDR2 are MNHEY and SMNVEV (reference sequence). This CDR3 comprises 12 residues. DNA for the CDR3: TGTGCCAGCAGCAGTGGGGCCAACGTCCTGACTTTC. Translated, it gives CASSSGANVLTF.